Sequencing of this TCR beta chain was carried out in a study of Graves' ophthalmopathy and Graves' hyperthyroidism. Overall study findings and caveats: It was with 65% to 71% sensitivity and about 72% specificity that the model predicted ophthalmopathy progression.

V lost 4 bases and J lost 5, with 12 bases in between. Looked up from germline, CDR1 is DFQATT and CDR2 is SNEGSKA (reference sequence). This CDR3 spans 13 amino acids. The study amplified TCR beta CDR3 regions using RNA transcripts. The library came from an HTBI-primed first-round RT-PCR and a second-round multiplex PCR. TCRdb analysed the multiplex PCR reads with MiXCR anew, one entry per CDR3 protein. The data hold over 500,000 distinct CDR3 sequences, with around a fifth observed a single time. Worth noting for this clonotype: What it binds is unknown.

This sequence was found in a woman aged 18-29 years with stable Graves' hyperthyroidism. Some clones in this sample may be carry-over from other donors' samples. V is TRBV20-1 and J is TRBJ1-5; possible D gene TRBD1, 5 bases. Sequencing was performed on peripheral blood. The CDR3 protein is CSAISGADQPQHF. CDR3 nucleotides: TGCAGTGCTATATCTGGGGCGGATCAGCCCCAGCATTTT.